One sample yielded the 15 T cell receptor beta chains listed below, sequenced in a study of T cells after somatic rescue of genetic block. Assay: immunoSEQ multiplex PCR; the TCRdb copy retains only in-frame clones and omits some. The sample carries about 72,000 clones, approximately 91% recorded once. Source material: peripheral blood mononuclear cells (PBMCs). The receptor source for this set is a man aged 25-45 years.

V and J are TRBV11-2 and TRBJ2-2; the D is unclear. The CDR3 is 14 residues long. In germline, CDR1 is SGHAT, CDR2 FQNNGV. V lost 0 bases to trimming and J lost 2 bases, with 4 bases between them. The CDR3 DNA sequence: TGTGCCAGCAGCTTAGAAGGCAACACCGGGGAGCTGTTTTTT. It encodes CASSLEGNTGELFF.

The J gene is TRBJ2-2, the V gene TRBV4-2; D not certain. V was shortened by 1 base and J by 8 bases, with 5 bases between the two germline ends. Germline CDR1 reads LGHNA; CDR2 reads YNFKEQ. The CDR3 consists of 12 residues. CDR3 nucleotides: TGTGCCAGCAGCCAAGTTCAGGGGGAGCTGTTTTTT. Translated: CASSQVQGELFF.

This chain uses TRBV9 with TRBJ2-7; 12 positions agree with TRBD2. CDR3 length: 15 amino acids. CDR1 is SGDLS and CDR2 is YYNGEE in the germline V gene. The V segment lost 4 bases and the J segment 2 bases; nucleotides outside the gene matches: 4. CDR3 amino acids: CASSSLAGGTYEQYF. As DNA, the CDR3 is TGTGCCAGCAGCAGTCTAGCGGGAGGGACCTACGAGCAGTACTTC.

The chain couples TRBV2 to TRBJ1-5; D is perhaps TRBD1 (5 bases). Trimming cost V 4 bases and J 1 base, with 11 bases left between them. The CDR3 totals 15 residues. The germline gives CDR1 SNHLY, CDR2 FYNNEI. CDR3 bases: TGTGCCAGCAGTGTCGCAGGGTCCAGCAATCAGCCCCAGCATTTT. This gives the protein CASSVAGSSNQPQHF. The complete variable domain, with remaining parts taken from reference TRBV2 and TRBJ1-5, reads EPEVTQTPSHQVTQMGQEVILRCVPISNHLYFYWYRQILGQKVEFLVSFYNNEISEKSEIFDDQFSVERPDGSNFTLKIRSTKLEDSAMYFCASSVAGSSNQPQHFGDGTRLSIL.

This rearrangement joins TRBV7-7 to TRBJ2-5; possible D gene TRBD1, 6 bases. V lost 2 bases, J lost 5 bases, and 12 bases lay in between. The CDR3 has 14 residues. Per germline, CDR1 SSHAT and CDR2 FNYEAQ (reference sequence). The CDR3 loop reads CASSLTGLGETQYF. CDR3 DNA: TGTGCCAGCAGCTTAACAGGGTTGGGGGAGACCCAGTACTTC.

The chain is built from TRBV11-2 and TRBJ2-1; 8 bases agree with TRBD2. The V and J ends lost 7 bases and 9 bases, in that order; junction bases with no gene match: 14. Germline V lookup: CDR1 SGHAT, CDR2 FQNNGV. The CDR3 sequence is 15 residues long. The CDR3 spells CASTRSSGIPVEQFF. CDR3 DNA sequence: TGTGCCAGCACCCGGAGTAGCGGGATACCGGTTGAGCAGTTCTTC.

For the CDR3, the DNA is TGTGCCAGCAGTTACTCTCCATCCTACAATGAGCAGTTCTTC. This sequence encodes CASSYSPSYNEQFF. The gene calls are TRBV6-5 and TRBJ2-1; no reliable D call. Deletions cut 0 bases from V and 1 base from J, with 4 bases between. Germline loops: CDR1 MNHEY, CDR2 SVGAGI. CDR3 length equals 14 residues.

This clone was counted once. This sequence joins TRBV2 and TRBJ2-4, with TRBD1 as a possible D gene (6 bases). The CDR3 is made up of 17 amino acids. CDR1 is SNHLY and CDR2 is FYNNEI in the germline V gene. V was pared by 8 bases and J by 0 bases, with 20 bases between. The CDR3 reads CASDSRATGQAKNIQYF. The CDR3 DNA reads TGTGCCAGCGATTCTAGGGCGACAGGTCAAGCCAAAAACATTCAGTACTTC. Full variable domain (remainder filled in from reference TRBV2 and TRBJ2-4): EPEVTQTPSHQVTQMGQEVILRCVPISNHLYFYWYRQILGQKVEFLVSFYNNEISEKSEIFDDQFSVERPDGSNFTLKIRSTKLEDSAMYFCASDSRATGQAKNIQYFGAGTRLSVL.

This clone was seen just once. The V gene is TRBV19, the J gene TRBJ2-6; D is perhaps TRBD2 (6 bases). The CDR3 is 13 amino acids. Germline CDR1 reads LNHDA; CDR2 reads SQIVND (reference sequence). CDR3 nucleotides: TGTGCTTCGGGGGTCGCCGGGGCCAACGTCCTGACTTTC. Translation: CASGVAGANVLTF.

The chain recombines TRBV2 with TRBJ2-3; 9 bases are a match to TRBD1. V lost 6 bases and J lost 3; bases outside the gene matches: 1. Germline V lookup: CDR1 SNHLY, CDR2 FYNNEI. The CDR3 sequence is 13 residues long. The CDR3 DNA reads TGTGCCAGCAGGGGACAGGGTACAGATACGCAGTATTTT. It yields the protein CASRGQGTDTQYF.

With respect to this clone: The junction departs from germline at one end; a sequencing error may be responsible. The DNA of the CDR3 is TGTGCTAGCAGCTTAGGGTGGAGCGGGGTAGAAGAGACCCAGTACTTC. Residues: CASSLGWSGVEETQYF. The rearrangement links TRBV7-7 to TRBJ2-5, with 7 bases that match TRBD2. CDR3 length: 16 residues. The germline V gene has CDR1 SSHAT and CDR2 FNYEAQ (reference sequence). Variable domain in full (rest from reference TRBV7-7 and TRBJ2-5): GAGVSQSPRYKVTKRGQDVTLRCDPISSHATLYWYQQALGQGPEFLTYFNYEAQPDKSGLPSDRFSAERPEGSISTLTIQRTEQRDSAMYRCASSLGWSGVEETQYFGPGTRLLVL.

The chain employs TRBV5-1 and TRBJ1-5, with D unclear. The CDR3 runs 15 residues. Germline V CDR1 and CDR2: SGHRS, YFSETQ. Deletions cut 0 bases from V and 3 bases from J, with 10 bases between. CDR3 residues: CASSLAGQYNQPQHF. The CDR3 DNA is TGCGCCAGCAGCTTGGCTGGGCAATACAATCAGCCCCAGCATTTT.

V and J are TRBV7-8 and TRBJ2-2; D is unclear. Trimming pared 5 bases from V and 1 base from J, leaving 8 bases between. This CDR3 contains 14 residues. CDR1 is SGHVS and CDR2 is FQNEAQ in the germline V gene. The CDR3 loop reads CASSPHLNTGELFF. CDR3 nucleotide sequence: TGTGCCAGCAGCCCCCACTTGAACACCGGGGAGCTGTTTTTT.

The chain joins TRBV5-4 to TRBJ2-3; 14 bases fit TRBD2. The germline CDR1 and CDR2 sequences are SGHNT and YYREEE (reference sequence). V gave up 3 bases and J gave up 4 bases; unmatched junction bases: 7. The CDR3 spans 17 residues. CDR3 amino acids: CASSSGTSGSRADTQYF. The CDR3 DNA is TGTGCCAGCAGCTCGGGGACTAGCGGGAGTAGAGCAGATACGCAGTATTTT.

V is TRBV5-1 and J is TRBJ2-3; the D gene is possibly TRBD1 (5 bases). This CDR3 comprises 16 residues. Germline V gene data show CDR1 as SGHRS and CDR2 as YFSETQ. The V end was cut by 5 bases, the J end by 0 bases, with 16 bases between. The CDR3 protein is CASSTPVQGSTDTQYF. The DNA for the CDR3 is TGCGCCAGCAGTACCCCCGTCCAGGGTAGCACAGATACGCAGTATTTT.